One sample yielded the 7 T cell receptor beta chains listed below, sequenced in a study of blood T cell repertoires in COVID-19. Sequencing used immunoSEQ multiplex PCR; TCRdb keeps in-frame clones, though not all of them. The table includes roughly 63,000 clones, over 80% detected once. The sequencing input was peripheral blood. Every receptor here comes from a human donor in a cohort sampled during active COVID-19.

The rearrangement links TRBV3-1 (or the pseudogene TRBV3-2) to TRBJ2-1, with TRBD2 identical over 11 bases. Per germline, CDR1 LGHDT and CDR2 YNNKEL (reference sequence). The CDR3 loop spans 15 amino acids. Trimming at V came to 1 base and at J to 8 bases, leaving 4 bases not matched to a gene. This CDR3 is CASSQVLAGAHEQFF. The CDR3 nucleotides read TGTGCCAGCAGCCAAGTACTAGCGGGAGCTCATGAGCAGTTCTTC.

The chain is built from TRBV7-2 and TRBJ2-5; a possible D gene is TRBD2 (5 bases). Trimming stripped 1 base from V and 5 bases from J, with 11 bases between. CDR3 length: 14 residues. Germline V gene data show CDR1 as SGHTA and CDR2 as FQGNSA. The CDR3 DNA reads as TGTGCCAGCAGCTTAGAGTCTTCGGGGGAGACCCAGTACTTC. Its translation is CASSLESSGETQYF. Full variable domain (missing parts from reference TRBV7-2 and TRBJ2-5): GAGVSQSPSNKVTEKGKDVELRCDPISGHTALYWYRQSLGQGLEFLIYFQGNSAPDKSGLPSDRFSAERTGGSVSTLTIQRTQQEDSAVYLCASSLESSGETQYFGPGTRLLVL.

This clone showed up just once. The chain is built from TRBV28 and TRBJ1-5; TRBD1 aligns across 7 bases. The CDR3 loop spans 15 amino acids. Germline-derived CDR1 and CDR2 are MDHEN and SYDVKM. V was clipped by 1 base and J by 5 bases; unmatched bases: 5. The DNA for the CDR3 is TGTGCCAGCAGTTTATCGGTTCAGGGGGATCAGCCCCAGCATTTT. Encoded protein: CASSLSVQGDQPQHF.

This clone was seen a single time. This chain connects TRBV11-3 to TRBJ1-6, with a weak D call TRBD1 (5 bases). The CDR3 has 15 residues. The V gene lost 4 bases and the J gene lost 7 bases, with 14 bases spanning the gap. Per the germline V gene, CDR1 is SGHNT and CDR2 is YENEEA. CDR3 in amino acids: CASSSRGRGNSPLHF. The CDR3 DNA reads TGTGCCAGCAGCTCCCGAGGGAGGGGAAATTCACCCCTCCACTTT.

The J gene is TRBJ2-5, the V gene TRBV5-4, with D tentatively TRBD2 (6 bases). The CDR3 is 14 amino acids. The germline CDR1 and CDR2 sequences are SGHNT and YYREEE (reference sequence). The ends were cut back, 5 bases at V and 2 bases at J, with 13 bases in the middle. The CDR3 reads CASRNGGNQETQYF. CDR3 nucleotide sequence: TGTGCCAGCAGAAATGGCGGGAATCAAGAGACCCAGTACTTC.

The rearrangement joins TRBV30 to TRBJ2-7; 12 bases are a match to TRBD1. In germline, CDR1 is GTSNPN, CDR2 SVGIG (reference sequence). This CDR3 has 15 residues. J was trimmed by 5 bases and V by 4 bases; bases with no gene match: 9. The CDR3 DNA reads as TGTGCCTGGAAGACACCGGGACAGGGGGCAAACGAGCAGTACTTC. Translation gives CAWKTPGQGANEQYF.

This clone was recorded only once. The chain uses TRBV7-8 and TRBJ1-2; the match to TRBD1 covers 8 bases. The CDR3 covers 15 residues. The germline gives CDR1 SGHVS, CDR2 FQNEAQ. The trim removed 5 bases at V and 6 bases at J, leaving 11 bases unmatched. CDR3 amino acids: CASSETGQEIDGYTF. In nucleotides, the CDR3 is TGTGCCAGCAGCGAGACGGGACAGGAGATCGATGGCTACACCTTC.